Here is one T cell receptor (beta chain) with its context. Its matching antigen is unknown. At one end the junction does not follow the germline gene, possibly because of a read error. The sample is drawn from a study of molecular identifiers for immune sequencing clone quantification. In TCRdb, the PCR reads were re-called with MiXCR into one record per CDR3 protein. The profile shows roughly 320,000 distinct CDR3 sequences, 24% of them singletons. Sorting was used to obtain naive CD8 T cells (CD8+CD4-CCR7+CD45RA+). General study results and limits: Because of identical TCR molecules sharing a barcode, sizes of highly expanded clones could be underestimated.

Germline-derived CDR1 and CDR2 are DFQATT and SNEGSKA (reference sequence). The CDR3 extends over 14 amino acids. The TCR comes from a human donor in good health. Some libraries in this study had Jurkat cell RNA spiked in. The chain employs TRBV20-1 and TRBJ2-7, with 10 bases identical to TRBD2. The sequenced sample consisted of naive CD8+ T cells from blood, with Jurkat cell RNA spiked in. Subset given: FACS-sorted CD8+CD4-CCR7+CD45RA+ naive T cells. This CDR3 is CGARAGTSAYEQYF. The CDR3 DNA reads TGCGGTGCTAGAGCGGGGACTAGCGCCTACGAGCAGTACTTC.